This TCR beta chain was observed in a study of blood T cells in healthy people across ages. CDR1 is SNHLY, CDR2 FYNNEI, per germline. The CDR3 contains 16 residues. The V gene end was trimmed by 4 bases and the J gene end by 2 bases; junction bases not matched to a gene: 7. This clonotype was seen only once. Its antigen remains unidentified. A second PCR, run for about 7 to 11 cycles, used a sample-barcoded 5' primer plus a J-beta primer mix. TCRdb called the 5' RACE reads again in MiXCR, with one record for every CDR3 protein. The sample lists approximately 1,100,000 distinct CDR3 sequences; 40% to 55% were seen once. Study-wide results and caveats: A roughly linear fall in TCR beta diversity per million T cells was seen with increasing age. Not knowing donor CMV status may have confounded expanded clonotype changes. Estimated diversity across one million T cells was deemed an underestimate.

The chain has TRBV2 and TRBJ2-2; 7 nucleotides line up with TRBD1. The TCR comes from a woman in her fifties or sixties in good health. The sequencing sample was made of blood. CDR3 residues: CASSGDRDRNTGELFF. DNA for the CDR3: TGTGCCAGCAGTGGGGACCGGGACAGAAACACCGGGGAGCTGTTTTTT.